What follows are 32 T cell receptor beta chains derived from one specimen sequenced in a study of early T cells in non-severe SARS-CoV-2 infection (dated by TCRdb to about 2021). Library construction relied on 5' RACE. For sequencing, a NextSeq 500 was employed. TCRdb itself trimmed the public reads at Q25 with fastp, ran MiXCR and retained productive beta chains. Rows are combined by CDR3 protein, so each entry shows the most common genes and DNA. Recorded for this sample are some 80,000 distinct CDR3 sequences; approximately 5% of them occurred a single time. Approximately 7.4% of the sample rests with the top ten. Material: whole blood, obtained at baseline. All receptors come from an adult who was a healthcare worker with PCR-confirmed SARS-CoV-2 infection or an uninfected control (not recorded which).

This clonotype was observed at least ten times. The J gene is TRBJ1-1, the V gene TRBV7-8, with D uncertain. The CDR3 length is 14 residues. V was clipped by 3 bases and J by 0 bases, with 8 bases between them. The V gene's germline CDR1 is SGHVS and CDR2 FQNEAQ. The CDR3 region is CASSFGEMNTEAFF. CDR3 bases: TGTGCCAGCAGCTTCGGGGAGATGAACACTGAAGCTTTCTTT.

There are many counts of this clonotype. This chain links TRBV6-6 with TRBJ2-1; a weak D match, TRBD2 (5 bases). Germline loops: CDR1 MNHNY, CDR2 SVGAGI (reference sequence). This CDR3 has 18 amino acids. The ends were cut back, 5 bases at V and 8 bases at J, with 28 bases in the middle. The CDR3 DNA is TGTGCCAGCAGTCAATCTAATCTCGGACTTGTCCCGTTCGATGAGCAGTTCTTC. The encoded protein is CASSQSNLGLVPFDEQFF.

This clonotype was counted only a few times. V gene TRBV5-4 combines with J gene TRBJ2-3; 8 nucleotides line up with TRBD2. Trimming took 3 bases from V and 3 from J; bases not matched to a gene: 9. This CDR3 comprises 16 residues. The V gene's germline CDR1 is SGHNT and CDR2 YYREEE (reference sequence). For the CDR3, the DNA is TGTGCCAGCAGCTCTGCGGGAGGTTCCCGGACAGATACGCAGTATTTT. It translates to CASSSAGGSRTDTQYF.

This clonotype was observed a few times. This chain links TRBV4-1 with TRBJ2-7, with D unresolved. The CDR3 is 16 amino acids. The V gene's germline CDR1 is MGHRA and CDR2 YSYEKL. V gave up 0 bases and J gave up 6 bases, with 18 bases separating them. CDR3 protein: CASSQDPDMELPEQYF. In DNA, the CDR3 is TGCGCCAGCAGCCAAGACCCTGACATGGAACTTCCCGAGCAGTACTTC.

A few counts support this clonotype. The chain employs TRBV20-1 and TRBJ2-7; D gene unclear. Trimming cost V 6 bases and J 0 bases, with 18 bases left between them. This CDR3 has 15 amino acids. From germline, CDR1 is DFQATT and CDR2 SNEGSKA (reference sequence). Here the CDR3 reads CSAGRPTGYSYEQYF. For the CDR3, the DNA is TGCAGTGCCGGACGACCTACTGGGTACTCCTACGAGCAGTACTTC.

This clonotype was counted between two and nine times. A junction boundary mismatches the germline segment, possibly from a read error. The chain links TRBV6-5 to TRBJ1-1; D gene ambiguous. Germline values: CDR1 MNHEY, CDR2 SVGAGI. This CDR3 has 15 amino acids. CDR3 residues: CASSYLRWGNTEVFF. CDR3 DNA sequence: TGTGCCAGCAGTTACCTGCGATGGGGAAACACTGAAGTTTTCTTT.

This clonotype appeared a few times. V and J are TRBV7-9 and TRBJ1-4; 12 nucleotides align to TRBD1. J gave up 4 bases and V 3 bases, and 3 bases lay outside the gene matches. The CDR3 covers 16 residues. CDR1 and CDR2 from the germline V gene are SEHNR and FQNEAQ (reference sequence). The CDR3 DNA follows: TGTGCCAGCAGCTTGGGGACAGGGGGCGTTAATGAAAAACTGTTTTTT. Protein product: CASSLGTGGVNEKLFF.

Many counts were recorded for this clonotype. The rearrangement joins TRBV20-1 to TRBJ1-3, with a tentative D call TRBD1 (5 bases). Germline V gene data show CDR1 as DFQATT and CDR2 as SNEGSKA (reference sequence). V shed 0 bases and J shed 4 bases, with 13 bases lying between them. The CDR3 runs to 15 residues. CDR3 protein: CSARDPGVKGNTIYF. As DNA, the CDR3 is TGCAGTGCTAGAGATCCGGGGGTGAAGGGAAACACCATATATTTT.

In this sample, this clonotype turned up many times. The rearrangement links TRBV27 to TRBJ2-7, with unresolved D. The V gene's germline CDR1 is MNHEY and CDR2 SMNVEV (reference sequence). The CDR3 runs 14 residues. Trimming cost V 5 bases and J 2 bases, with 13 bases left between them. This CDR3 reads CASSVDLGPYEQYF. CDR3 nucleotides: TGTGCCAGCAGTGTCGACCTAGGGCCCTACGAGCAGTACTTC.

This clonotype showed up many times. The chain has TRBV4-1 and TRBJ2-2, with a weak D call TRBD1 (5 bases). The CDR3 contains 14 residues. CDR1 is MGHRA and CDR2 is YSYEKL in the germline V gene. V was cut by 0 bases and J by 5 bases, with 7 bases left in between. The CDR3 nucleotides read TGCGCCAGCAGCCAAGATCCAGGGACCGGGGAGCTGTTTTTT. Translation: CASSQDPGTGELFF.

This clonotype was seen a handful of times. CDR3 sequence: CASSRLPLNEQFF. For the CDR3, the DNA is TGTGCCAGCAGTCGACTACCACTCAATGAGCAGTTCTTC. The chain uses TRBV27 and TRBJ2-1, with D perhaps TRBD2 (5 bases). In germline, CDR1 is MNHEY, CDR2 SMNVEV (reference sequence). V was cut by 5 bases and J by 6 bases, with 11 bases left in between. The CDR3 has 13 residues.

About this clonotype itself: A read error may explain this, as a much larger clone is one base away. This is likely a read error, given that the CDR3 carries no conserved phenylalanine or tryptophan at its end. This chain connects TRBV10-3 to TRBJ2-7; TRBD2 might be the D (5 bases). This CDR3 region has 13 residues. From germline, CDR1 is ENHRY and CDR2 SYGVKD. The ends were cut back, 5 bases at V and 8 bases at J, with 16 bases in the middle. The CDR3 sequence: CAISQSPGEKQYL. In nucleotides, the CDR3 is TGTGCCATCAGTCAAAGCCCCGGGGAAAAGCAGTACCTC.

The rearrangement links TRBV14 to TRBJ2-7; D is perhaps TRBD1 (6 bases). CDR1 is SGHDN, CDR2 FVKESK, per germline. This CDR3 spans 16 amino acids. The V end was cut by 4 bases, the J end by 5 bases, with 21 bases between. The CDR3 loop is CASSPRPGTSVHEQYF. CDR3 DNA sequence: TGTGCCAGCAGCCCCCGGCCCGGGACAAGCGTCCACGAGCAGTACTTC.

The table lists this clonotype with many counts. The chain carries TRBV28 and TRBJ1-1; D might be TRBD1 (5 bases). The germline V and J ends were trimmed by 6 bases and 6 bases, with 14 bases remaining between them. The CDR3 has 13 residues. Per the germline V gene, CDR1 is MDHEN and CDR2 is SYDVKM. Written as DNA, the CDR3 is TGTGCCAGCAGGGAGGGACTTCCGCCTGAAGCTTTCTTT. Protein product: CASREGLPPEAFF. Drawing the rest from reference TRBV28 and TRBJ1-1, the complete variable domain is DVKVTQSSRYLVKRTGEKVFLECVQDMDHENMFWYRQDPGLGLRLIYFSYDVKMKEKGDIPEGYSVSREKKERFSLILESASTNQTSMYLCASREGLPPEAFFGQGTRLTVV.

This clonotype appeared many times. The chain carries TRBV4-1 and TRBJ2-1, with D uncertain. V was clipped by 0 bases and J by 4 bases, with 4 bases between them. The CDR3 sequence is 13 residues long. From germline, CDR1 is MGHRA and CDR2 YSYEKL. In nucleotides, the CDR3 is TGCGCCAGCAGCCAAGAGGGGTACAATGAGCAGTTCTTC. Its protein product is CASSQEGYNEQFF.

This clonotype was found many times. The gene calls are TRBV7-2 and TRBJ2-6, with D hard to call. Trimming cost V 6 bases and J 0 bases, with 6 bases left between them. Germline values: CDR1 SGHTA, CDR2 FQGNSA. This CDR3 has 14 amino acids. The CDR3 loop reads CASRHSSGANVLTF. In DNA form, the CDR3 reads TGTGCCAGCAGGCATAGCTCTGGGGCCAACGTCCTGACTTTC.

In its sample, this clonotype was seen a few times. CDR3 protein: CASSPRGSYTNMNTEAFF. CDR3 in DNA: TGTGCCAGCTCACCGAGGGGCTCCTACACCAATATGAACACTGAAGCTTTCTTT. V usage is TRBV18 and J usage is TRBJ1-1; maybe TRBD1 (5 bases). Per the germline V gene, CDR1 is KGHSH and CDR2 is LQKENI. V lost 3 bases and J 0 bases, leaving 20 bases between the germline ends. The CDR3 is 18 amino acids.

This clonotype was counted a few times. This chain links TRBV9 with TRBJ2-5, with 8 bases aligning to TRBD1. Germline loops: CDR1 SGDLS, CDR2 YYNGEE. The length of the CDR3 is 15 residues. Germline trimming cut 0 bases from V and 5 bases from J; bases unmatched to any gene: 6. The CDR3 DNA reads TGTGCCAGCAGCGTAGCCCAGGGGGCCGGGGAGACCCAGTACTTC. Protein product: CASSVAQGAGETQYF.

The chain links TRBV2 to TRBJ1-4; D uncertain. The CDR3 loop spans 16 amino acids. V was cut by 4 bases and J by 4 bases, with 16 bases left in between. The germline V gene has CDR1 SNHLY and CDR2 FYNNEI. CDR3 residues: CASSGGGLRYNEKLFF. The CDR3 DNA follows: TGTGCCAGCAGTGGAGGAGGGCTCCGATATAATGAAAAACTGTTTTTT.

With respect to this clonotype: A single base separates this from a much larger clone, so it may be a read error. The chain carries TRBV20-1 and TRBJ2-7, with D hard to call. V lost 3 bases to trimming and J lost 2 bases, with 8 bases between them. CDR1 and CDR2 from the germline V gene are DFQATT and SNEGSKA (reference sequence). The CDR3 covers 12 residues. As DNA, the CDR3 is TGCAGTGCTAGTCACATCACCTACGAGCAGTACTTC. Its translation: CSASHITYEQYF.

This clonotype was counted between two and nine times. The chain joins TRBV6-5 to TRBJ1-5; possibly TRBD1 for D (5 bases). This CDR3 is 14 amino acids long. The V end was cut by 7 bases, the J end by 6 bases, with 16 bases between. From germline, CDR1 is MNHEY and CDR2 SVGAGI. In DNA, the CDR3 is TGTGCCAGCACCCGACAGCCAGGCGCTCAGCCCCAGCATTTT. It yields the protein CASTRQPGAQPQHF.

This clonotype was seen more than once but under ten times. V usage is TRBV10-3 and J usage is TRBJ2-3; D perhaps matches TRBD2 (6 bases). Trimming removed 3 bases from V and 0 bases from J, with 10 bases in between. The CDR3 length is 15 residues. CDR1 and CDR2 from the germline V gene are ENHRY and SYGVKD. The CDR3 sequence: CAISDKGTSTDTQYF. In nucleotides, the CDR3 is TGTGCCATCAGTGACAAGGGGACTAGCACAGATACGCAGTATTTT.

This clonotype was seen ten or more times. The CDR3 loop is CSVEPNIRSPYNEQFF. Here the CDR3 DNA reads TGCAGCGTTGAGCCTAACATACGTTCACCCTACAATGAGCAGTTCTTC. The chain has TRBV29-1 and TRBJ2-1; D is unresolved. Trimming left V 3 bases short and J 2 bases short, with 17 bases between. The CDR3 length is 16 residues. Germline loops: CDR1 SQVTM, CDR2 ANQGSEA.

This clonotype came up a few times. V is TRBV6-1 and J is TRBJ2-5; 7 bases match TRBD1. This CDR3 spans 14 amino acids. With 1 base clipped from V and 5 bases from J, the junction kept 4 bases outside the gene matches. Per germline, CDR1 MNHNS and CDR2 SASEGT. CDR3 region: CASSEGDSRETQYF. The CDR3 bases are TGTGCCAGCAGTGAAGGGGACAGTCGGGAGACCCAGTACTTC.

This clonotype was picked up many times. J is TRBJ2-7 and V is TRBV2; D gene unclear. V was trimmed by 2 bases and J by 0 bases, leaving 5 bases between them. CDR1 and CDR2 from the germline V gene are SNHLY and FYNNEI. There are 13 residues in the CDR3. The CDR3: CASSESFSYEQYF. CDR3 DNA sequence: TGTGCCAGCAGTGAATCGTTCTCCTACGAGCAGTACTTC.

The chain combines TRBV2 with TRBJ1-5; D gene ambiguous. V dropped 4 bases and J dropped 4 bases, with 5 bases sitting between them. CDR3 length equals 12 residues. The germline CDR1 and CDR2 sequences are SNHLY and FYNNEI. The CDR3 reads CASSAGNQPQHF. CDR3 DNA: TGTGCCAGCAGTGCCGGAAATCAGCCCCAGCATTTT.

The rearrangement joins TRBV5-1 to TRBJ1-5, with D unclear. Germline V lookup: CDR1 SGHRS, CDR2 YFSETQ. CDR3 length: 15 residues. The ends were cut back, 4 bases at V and 3 bases at J, with 14 bases in the middle. For the CDR3, the DNA is TGCGCCAGCAGCAGCACCTCTGGCTACAATCAGCCCCAGCATTTT. This gives the protein CASSSTSGYNQPQHF.

This clonotype was counted many times. This chain connects TRBV27 to TRBJ2-1, with 10 positions matching TRBD1. J was trimmed by 9 bases and V by 4 bases; bases with no gene match: 6. The V gene's germline CDR1 is MNHEY and CDR2 SMNVEV (reference sequence). The CDR3 consists of 14 residues. CDR3: CASSYGQGVSEQFF. The CDR3 DNA sequence: TGTGCCAGCAGTTATGGACAGGGGGTGAGTGAGCAGTTCTTC.

The sample holds many counts of this clonotype. This sequence joins TRBV2 and TRBJ2-3; 8 bases are a match to TRBD2. CDR1 and CDR2 (germline): SNHLY, FYNNEI. This CDR3 is 11 amino acids long. V shed 7 bases, J shed 10 bases, and the junction held 4 bases outside the gene matches. DNA for the CDR3: TGTGCCAGCACAAGCGGGAGTGCGCAGTATTTT. Its protein product is CASTSGSAQYF.

This clonotype has at least ten counts. The genes are TRBV18 and TRBJ2-3; D not certain. Trimming left V 6 bases short and J 4 bases short, with 14 bases between. The CDR3 has 14 amino acids. Germline V gene sequence: CDR1 KGHSH, CDR2 LQKENI. This CDR3 is CASSPKQTSDTQYF. DNA of the CDR3: TGTGCCAGCTCCCCCAAACAGACTTCAGATACGCAGTATTTT. Using reference TRBV18 and TRBJ2-3 for the parts outside the CDR3, the full variable domain is NAGVMQNPRHLVRRRGQEARLRCSPMKGHSHVYWYRQLPEEGLKFMVYLQKENIIDESGMPKERFSAEFPKEGPSILRIQQVVRGDSAAYFCASSPKQTSDTQYFGPGTRLTVL.

This chain joins TRBV7-9 and TRBJ2-5; D assignment may be TRBD1 or TRBD2 (5 bases each). V was shortened by 3 bases and J by 0 bases, with 14 bases between the two germline ends. The CDR3 length is 16 residues. CDR1 and CDR2 (germline): SEHNR, FQNEAQ (reference sequence). In nucleotides, the CDR3 is TGTGCCAGCAGCTTTCCCCGGGACGGAGACCAAGAGACCCAGTACTTC. Protein: CASSFPRDGDQETQYF.

This clonotype showed up just a few times. The rearrangement uses TRBV10-3 and TRBJ2-3; the D is unclear. The V gene's germline CDR1 is ENHRY and CDR2 SYGVKD. This CDR3 is built from 13 residues. Trimming removed 6 bases from V and 1 base from J, with 8 bases in between. DNA of the CDR3: TGTGCCATCAGCGAGGTTCGCACAGATACGCAGTATTTT. It translates to CAISEVRTDTQYF.